This T cell receptor beta chain was identified during a study of T cells in tumors after PD-1 blockade. Repertoires were generated with immunoSEQ multiplex PCR, while TCRdb's copy carries only in-frame clones and drops some. The sample lists approximately 60,000 clones, approximately 74% occurring once. The length of the CDR3 is 19 residues. V lost 5 bases to trimming and J lost 0 bases; unmatched junction nucleotides: 11. Per the germline V gene, CDR1 is KGHDR and CDR2 is SFDVKD. The chain couples TRBV24-1 to TRBJ2-1; 11 bases agree with TRBD2. Source: PBMCs, taken after anti-PD-1 treatment. The clonotype was recovered from a human donor with basal cell carcinoma. The CDR3 loop is CATSVGRLAGPLSYNEQFF. CDR3 sequence (DNA): TGTGCCACCAGTGTCGGGCGACTAGCGGGGCCTCTCTCCTACAATGAGCAGTTCTTC.